This is a list of T cell receptor beta chains from one sample in a study of OX40 agonist ivuxolimab in advanced cancers. Profiling relied on immunoSEQ multiplex PCR, and the TCRdb table lists in-frame clones only, not all of them. The sample shows roughly 64,000 clones, approximately 81% of them seen only once. The sample was CD4+ or CD8+ T cells sorted from blood, taken in a trial of the OX40 agonist ivuxolimab. Receptors originate from an adult with an advanced solid tumor such as melanoma, head and neck, liver or kidney cancer. Both conserved end residues are trimmed from each CDR3. Each record gives: CDR3 protein, V gene.

cdr3_aa: ASSLLSGTKNTEAF; v_call: TRBV4-1
cdr3_aa: ASSSGTLNTGELF; v_call: TRBV27
cdr3_aa: SVPGRFNEKLF; v_call: TRBV29-1
cdr3_aa: ASSPLSGNTEAF; v_call: TRBV7-2
cdr3_aa: ASSGDRRRPGELF; v_call: TRBV5-1
cdr3_aa: ASSKVGRGMLHYNEQF; v_call: TRBV21-1
cdr3_aa: ASSQSLSRPDTQY; v_call: TRBV4-2
cdr3_aa: ASSLASGDTIY; v_call: TRBV7-7
cdr3_aa: ASSYPSFSGRETQY; v_call: TRBV6-6
cdr3_aa: ASSGTGGGYGYT; v_call: TRBV5-5
cdr3_aa: ATSRDRAGNTEAF; v_call: TRBV15
cdr3_aa: ASSLATSSTGELF; v_call: TRBV7-6
cdr3_aa: ASGGGQGGSYEQY; v_call: TRBV11-2
cdr3_aa: ASSQDLRGGAYEQY; v_call: TRBV4-2
cdr3_aa: ASRTGQGWDGYT; v_call: TRBV2
cdr3_aa: ASSGLAGVFEQF; v_call: TRBV7-9
cdr3_aa: ASSRGLAGDGGTDTQY; v_call: TRBV11-2
cdr3_aa: ASSAGQGGNTIY; v_call: TRBV2
cdr3_aa: ASSQGTGDEQY; v_call: TRBV18
cdr3_aa: ASSLAGLAGGAIRDTQY; v_call: TRBV7-2
cdr3_aa: ASSLGTSGRSEQY; v_call: TRBV6-5
cdr3_aa: ASSQDRGRTEAF; v_call: TRBV4-1
cdr3_aa: ASSEGSTYEQY; v_call: TRBV5-1
cdr3_aa: AWSVRTAYGYT; v_call: TRBV30
cdr3_aa: ASTEDSENTEAF; v_call: TRBV2
cdr3_aa: ASSLESNQPQH; v_call: TRBV11-2
cdr3_aa: ASTQGGEYGYT; v_call: TRBV6-5
cdr3_aa: SAGTVTYEQY; v_call: TRBV29-1
cdr3_aa: AWSRERNSPLH; v_call: TRBV30
cdr3_aa: ASSQSSGSTDTQY; v_call: TRBV4-1
cdr3_aa: AISDPPAGTSETQY; v_call: TRBV10-3
cdr3_aa: ASSLAPGDETQY; v_call: TRBV5-1
cdr3_aa: ASSYGLPTDTQY; v_call: TRBV5-1
cdr3_aa: ASSQVTSGGSSTQY; v_call: TRBV4-2
cdr3_aa: ASRPSLSFSYEQY; v_call: TRBV5-1
cdr3_aa: ASSLNYNSPLH; v_call: TRBV5-6
cdr3_aa: ASSSRGGRETQY; v_call: TRBV7-2
cdr3_aa: ASSFRFSGANVLT; v_call: TRBV28
cdr3_aa: ASSLFRGRGEQF; v_call: TRBV5-5
cdr3_aa: ASSYSTSGFHQPQH; v_call: TRBV6-6
cdr3_aa: SAYGRGGLGVLHEQF; v_call: TRBV29-1
cdr3_aa: ASSRGTGFYNEQF; v_call: TRBV5-1
cdr3_aa: ASSLTGTLGTEAF; v_call: TRBV7-2
cdr3_aa: ASSPRGGDTEAF; v_call: TRBV5-4
cdr3_aa: ASSPTGGRETQY; v_call: TRBV10-2
cdr3_aa: ASSSGTKGYT; v_call: TRBV28
cdr3_aa: ASSTLAGGNTDTQY; v_call: TRBV19
cdr3_aa: ASSKGAYGSKNIQY; v_call: TRBV21-1
cdr3_aa: ASRGAAEGTEAF; v_call: TRBV6-5
cdr3_aa: ASSLASGQGLGEQY; v_call: TRBV5-4
cdr3_aa: ASSLRGIGIGETQY; v_call: TRBV28
cdr3_aa: ASSSLGRDRIDQPQH; v_call: TRBV28